Each of the 5 T cell receptor beta chains below was sequenced from the same sample in a study of breast tumors, draining lymph nodes, adjacent tissues. One entry per CDR3 protein, called by TCRdb with MiXCR from the multiplex PCR reads. The table includes 20,000 to 25,000 distinct CDR3 sequences, 50% to 75% detected once. The sample taken for sequencing was tumor-adjacent breast tissue. The source is a female donor with breast cancer. Some clones in this sample may be carry-over from other donors' samples.

The chain employs TRBV7-2 and TRBJ2-1, with TRBD2 matching over 7 bases. Germline loops: CDR1 SGHTA, CDR2 FQGNSA. V shed 8 bases and J 7 bases; nucleotides not matched to a gene: 11. The CDR3 has 14 amino acids. In DNA, the CDR3 is TGTGCCAGCCACCAGTCGGGGGGACGGAATGAGCAGTTCTTC. It translates to CASHQSGGRNEQFF.

The chain links TRBV5-8 to TRBJ1-5; D possibly corresponds to TRBD1 (5 bases). The CDR3 consists of 16 residues. Trimming stripped 0 bases from V and 0 bases from J, with 10 bases between. The germline V gene has CDR1 SGHTS and CDR2 YDEGEE. CDR3 in DNA: TGTGCCAGCAGCTTGGAGGGGACGCATAGCAATCAGCCCCAGCATTTT. Residues: CASSLEGTHSNQPQHF.

The rearrangement links TRBV24-1 to TRBJ2-7, with D perhaps assigned TRBD1 or TRBD2 (5 bases each). The germline CDR1 and CDR2 sequences are KGHDR and SFDVKD. Deletions cut 8 bases from V and 3 bases from J, with 13 bases between. The CDR3 extends over 13 amino acids. CDR3 sequence reads: CATKRGAYYEQYF. CDR3 nucleotide sequence: TGTGCCACCAAGAGGGGCGCCTACTACGAGCAGTACTTC.

This chain links TRBV7-2 with TRBJ1-2; D might be TRBD1 (6 bases). V was clipped by 3 bases and J by 4 bases, with 24 bases between them. The CDR3 extends over 18 amino acids. The V gene's germline CDR1 is SGHTA and CDR2 FQGNSA. The CDR3 DNA sequence: TGTGCCAGCAGCTTGACCAGCCCACAGGGTATCTGGGGCTATGGCTACACCTTC. It yields the protein CASSLTSPQGIWGYGYTF.

This clonotype has at least ten counts. V usage is TRBV4-1 and J usage is TRBJ2-1, with 11 nucleotides matching TRBD2. The germline V gene encodes CDR1 MGHRA and CDR2 YSYEKL. J was trimmed by 8 bases and V by 2 bases; bases with no gene match: 29. The length of the CDR3 is 23 residues. This chain's CDR3 is CASSQTEDRWDSSGGPRYDEQFF. The CDR3 DNA is TGCGCCAGCAGCCAAACCGAGGACAGATGGGATTCTAGCGGGGGGCCCCGATACGATGAGCAGTTCTTC.